The 32 T cell receptor beta chains below come from one sample, sequenced in a study of OX40 agonist ivuxolimab in advanced cancers. Some clones are missing from TCRdb's copy, which holds only in-frame ones; the method was immunoSEQ multiplex PCR. The sample lists 30,000 or so clones; about four fifths were seen once. The input for sequencing was CD4+ or CD8+ T cells sorted from blood, taken in a trial of the OX40 agonist ivuxolimab. The receptors come from an adult with an advanced solid tumor such as melanoma, head and neck, liver or kidney cancer.

CDR3 loop: CASSPSISGAETQYF. CDR3 bases: TGTGCCAGCAGCCCCTCCATCAGCGGAGCAGAGACCCAGTACTTC. The rearrangement links TRBV5-4 to TRBJ2-5; possibly TRBD2 for D (5 bases). CDR1 and CDR2 from the germline V gene are SGHNT and YYREEE (reference sequence). The CDR3 consists of 15 residues. Trimming removed 4 bases at V and 4 bases at J, with 17 bases between.

The chain is built from TRBV28 and TRBJ1-1, with D hard to call. The ends were cut back, 3 bases at V and 5 bases at J, with 10 bases in the middle. This CDR3 has 13 amino acids. Germline CDR1 and CDR2: MDHEN and SYDVKM. CDR3 region: CASSFREATEAFF. CDR3 bases: TGTGCCAGCAGTTTTCGGGAGGCGACTGAAGCTTTCTTT.

The J gene is TRBJ1-2, the V gene TRBV5-1, with D maybe TRBD1 (6 bases). The length of the CDR3 is 15 residues. V dropped 5 bases and J dropped 4 bases, with 18 bases sitting between them. The V gene's germline CDR1 is SGHRS and CDR2 YFSETQ. Written as DNA, the CDR3 is TGCGCCAGCAGTCCGACGGCAGGGACAAGCTATGGCTACACCTTC. The encoded protein is CASSPTAGTSYGYTF. Supplemented by reference TRBV5-1 and TRBJ1-2, the full variable domain reads KAGVTQTPRYLIKTRGQQVTLSCSPISGHRSVSWYQQTPGQGLQFLFEYFSETQRNKGNFPGRFSGRQFSNSRSEMNVSTLELGDSALYLCASSPTAGTSYGYTFGSGTRLTVV.

The J gene is TRBJ2-7, the V gene TRBV10-2; TRBD1 matches 7 bases. This CDR3 region has 14 residues. With V trimmed by 7 bases and J by 2 bases, 8 bases remained unmatched. Germline loops: CDR1 WSHSY, CDR2 SAAADI. CDR3 region: CASIHSTGPYEQYF. The CDR3 nucleotides read TGCGCCAGCATCCATTCGACAGGGCCCTACGAGCAGTACTTC.

V is TRBV5-1 and J is TRBJ1-1, with D tentatively TRBD1 (5 bases). CDR3 length: 14 residues. V was pared by 4 bases and J by 1 base, with 11 bases between. The germline gives CDR1 SGHRS, CDR2 YFSETQ. The CDR3 reads CASSVGTANTEAFF. In DNA form, the CDR3 reads TGCGCCAGCAGCGTAGGGACGGCGAACACTGAAGCTTTCTTT.

The chain uses TRBV11-2 and TRBJ1-5; D remains ambiguous. Germline V CDR1 and CDR2: SGHAT, FQNNGV. The CDR3 sequence is 15 residues long. V dropped 5 bases and J dropped 0 bases, with 11 bases sitting between them. For the CDR3, the DNA is TGTGCCAGCAGCCCAGACCCTTATAGCAATCAGCCCCAGCATTTT. This translates into CASSPDPYSNQPQHF.

The chain uses TRBV21-1 and TRBJ2-5; the DNA was not compared with TRBD2, the D call given in the table. TRBV21-1 is labeled a pseudogene. The CDR3 has 16 amino acids. The CDR3 is CASSKWGTSVTETQYF. The CDR3 region has the DNA TGTGCCAGCAGCAAATGGGGGACTAGCGTTACGGAGACCCAGTACTTC.

This chain uses TRBV2 with TRBJ2-7; TRBD2 is a possible D gene (5 bases). V was cut by 10 bases and J by 6 bases, with 16 bases left in between. Germline values: CDR1 SNHLY, CDR2 FYNNEI. The CDR3 contains 12 residues. In DNA form, the CDR3 reads TGTGCCACCAAAGACCCGGGAAGCGAGCAGTACTTC. It encodes CATKDPGSEQYF.

The chain combines TRBV7-2 with TRBJ1-5; the D is unclear. Germline lookup yields CDR1 SGHTA and CDR2 FQGNSA. CDR3 size: 14 residues. V dropped 0 bases and J dropped 0 bases, with 3 bases sitting between them. The CDR3 loop reads CASSLANSNQPQHF. CDR3 DNA: TGTGCCAGCAGCTTAGCAAATAGCAATCAGCCCCAGCATTTT.

The chain carries TRBV6-5 and TRBJ1-1; TRBD1 might be the D (5 bases). This CDR3 contains 15 residues. Germline CDR1 and CDR2: MNHEY and SVGAGI. With 5 bases removed from V and 2 bases from J, the gap between germline ends came to 15 bases. CDR3 coding DNA: TGTGCCAGCAGTAAGGGGAGCGGGGCAAACACTGAAGCTTTCTTT. Amino acids: CASSKGSGANTEAFF.

This clone was observed a handful of times. Other DNA sequences within the sample encode an identical CDR3. The chain links TRBV4-1 to TRBJ2-5, with a tentative D call TRBD1 (5 bases). The CDR3 loop spans 14 amino acids. CDR1 and CDR2 (germline): MGHRA, YSYEKL. V was cut by 5 bases and J by 0 bases, with 10 bases left in between. The CDR3 sequence is CASSDPGYQETQYF. CDR3 DNA sequence: TGCGCCAGCAGCGACCCAGGGTACCAAGAGACCCAGTACTTC.

The sample holds one count of this clone. The chain couples TRBV29-1 to TRBJ2-5; D is unclear. The J call could be wrong; TRBJ2-7 is a better fit for the DNA end. This CDR3 contains 11 residues. The germline V gene encodes CDR1 SQVTM and CDR2 ANQGSEA. For the CDR3, the DNA is TGCAGCGTTTCCGAGGTCTACGAGCAGTACTTC. This sequence encodes CSVSEVYEQYF.

This rearrangement joins TRBV27 to TRBJ2-3; TRBD2 matches 8 bases. V was pared by 4 bases and J by 4 bases, with 16 bases of the junction left unmatched. This CDR3 region has 18 residues. From germline, CDR1 is MNHEY and CDR2 SMNVEV (reference sequence). The CDR3, as DNA: TGTGCCAGCAGTTCCCCCCTGGGGCGGGGGGCGGTGGCAGATACGCAGTATTTT. Protein product: CASSSPLGRGAVADTQYF.

This clone has more than one count but fewer than ten. This chain links TRBV2 with TRBJ1-4, with D possibly TRBD1 on 5 matching bases. Per the germline V gene, CDR1 is SNHLY and CDR2 is FYNNEI. V lost 8 bases, J lost 0 bases, and 13 bases lay in between. There are 15 residues in the CDR3. Written as DNA, the CDR3 is TGTGCCAGCGGGAGGGACGGTGCAACTAATGAAAAACTGTTTTTT. Translated: CASGRDGATNEKLFF.

The J gene is TRBJ2-1, the V gene TRBV13; D uncertain. There are 14 residues in the CDR3. Trimming stripped 1 base from V and 0 bases from J, with 4 bases between. Germline CDR1 and CDR2: PRHDT and FYEKMQ (reference sequence). CDR3 DNA: TGTGCCAGCAGCTTAGCCGCCTCCTACAATGAGCAGTTCTTC. This codes for CASSLAASYNEQFF. The whole variable domain, filled in from reference TRBV13 and TRBJ2-1, reads AAGVIQSPRHLIKEKRETATLKCYPIPRHDTVYWYQQGPGQDPQFLISFYEKMQSDKGSIPDRFSAQQFSDYHSELNMSSLELGDSALYFCASSLAASYNEQFFGPGTRLTVL.

This chain links TRBV5-4 with TRBJ1-1; no reliable D call. V was clipped by 4 bases and J by 2 bases, with 15 bases between them. Germline V gene lookup returns CDR1 SGHNT and CDR2 YYREEE (reference sequence). This CDR3 comprises 15 residues. CDR3 in amino acids: CASSDRDSINTEAFF. For the CDR3, the DNA is TGTGCCAGCAGCGACCGGGATTCCATCAACACTGAAGCTTTCTTT.

The rearrangement uses TRBV28 and TRBJ1-2; perhaps TRBD1 as D (6 bases). V was trimmed by 2 bases and J by 4 bases, leaving 11 bases between them. The CDR3 has 14 amino acids. Germline-derived CDR1 and CDR2 are MDHEN and SYDVKM. In DNA form, the CDR3 reads TGTGCCAGCAGTTTAGGGGTAGGGGGCTATGGCTACACCTTC. It encodes CASSLGVGGYGYTF.

This clone was seen just once. The chain carries TRBV4-1 and TRBJ2-2, with no clear D. Per germline, CDR1 MGHRA and CDR2 YSYEKL. This CDR3 is built from 15 residues. V dropped 4 bases and J dropped 1 base, with 10 bases sitting between them. The CDR3 sequence is CASSPRTVNTGELFF. CDR3 sequence (DNA): TGCGCCAGCAGCCCCCGGACGGTGAACACCGGGGAGCTGTTTTTT.

The CDR3 sequence: CASSSMGLANSPLHF. CDR3 sequence (DNA): TGTGCCAGCAGTTCCATGGGACTTGCGAATTCACCCCTCCACTTT. This chain uses TRBV6-5 with TRBJ1-6; TRBD1 is a possible D gene (5 bases). Deletions cut 4 bases from V and 7 bases from J, with 14 bases between. The CDR3 loop spans 15 amino acids. Germline V gives CDR1 MNHEY, CDR2 SVGAGI.

The chain employs TRBV7-6 and TRBJ1-1, with D unresolved. The CDR3 extends over 14 amino acids. The V end lost 1 base, the J end lost 1 base, and 7 bases lay between the germline ends. Germline assignment: CDR1 SGHVS and CDR2 FNYEAQ. The CDR3 loop reads CASSLGSPNTEAFF. Here the CDR3 DNA reads TGTGCCAGCAGCTTAGGGAGTCCGAACACTGAAGCTTTCTTT.

This clone was found a few times. This chain joins TRBV6-1 and TRBJ1-3, with D possibly being TRBD1 (6 bases). Germline V CDR1 and CDR2: MNHNS, SASEGT. V lost 7 bases and J lost 4, with 11 bases in between. CDR3 size: 13 residues. The CDR3, as DNA: TGTGCCAGCAATCGACAGGAAGGAAACACCATATATTTT. This gives the protein CASNRQEGNTIYF.

A few counts support this clone. This sequence joins TRBV4-3 and TRBJ1-2, with D possibly matching TRBD1 (5 bases). This CDR3 has 15 residues. V was shortened by 1 base and J by 8 bases, with 17 bases between the two germline ends. From germline, CDR1 is LGHNA and CDR2 YSLEER. CDR3 sequence reads: CASSQARSGGQGYTF. The CDR3 coding sequence is TGCGCCAGCAGCCAAGCACGTAGCGGGGGTCAGGGCTACACCTTC.

J is TRBJ2-7 and V is TRBV5-5; TRBD1 matches at 8 bases. The CDR3 length is 13 residues. CDR1 is SGHKS, CDR2 YYEKEE, per germline (reference sequence). The ends lost 4 bases at V and 2 bases at J; junction bases unmatched: 2. The CDR3, as DNA: TGTGCCAGCAGCCGGGACAGGACCTACGAGCAGTACTTC. Its protein product is CASSRDRTYEQYF.

The chain is built from TRBV7-9 and TRBJ1-1; D not resolved. With 1 base removed from V and 11 bases from J, the gap between germline ends came to 17 bases. The CDR3 length is 14 residues. CDR1 and CDR2 from the germline V gene are SEHNR and FQNEAQ (reference sequence). The CDR3 loop reads CASSLVGRELRAFF. For the CDR3, the DNA is TGTGCCAGCAGCTTAGTAGGTAGGGAGTTGCGGGCTTTCTTT.

This clone was observed once. V and J are TRBV19 and TRBJ2-7, with 7 bases matching TRBD2. The V gene end was trimmed by 3 bases and the J gene end by 6 bases; junction bases not matched to a gene: 14. Germline values: CDR1 LNHDA, CDR2 SQIVND (reference sequence). The CDR3 is 16 residues long. CDR3 sequence: CASSMTVREIGFEQYF. The CDR3 DNA is TGTGCCAGTAGTATGACGGTGCGGGAGATAGGATTCGAGCAGTACTTC. The whole variable domain, filled in from reference TRBV19 and TRBJ2-7, reads DGGITQSPKYLFRKEGQNVTLSCEQNLNHDAMYWYRQDPGQGLRLIYYSQIVNDFQKGDIAEGYSVSREKKESFPLTVTSAQKNPTAFYLCASSMTVREIGFEQYFGPGTRLTVT.

The rearrangement links TRBV29-1 to TRBJ1-1, with a tentative D call TRBD1 (5 bases). The CDR3 has 13 amino acids. V was cut by 3 bases and J by 7 bases, with 15 bases left in between. CDR1 SQVTM and CDR2 ANQGSEA come from the germline V gene. DNA for the CDR3: TGCAGCGTTGAGAGGGGTAGGTATGGTGAAGCTTTCTTT. Encoded protein: CSVERGRYGEAFF.

The V gene is TRBV27, the J gene TRBJ1-1, with D possibly TRBD1 on 6 matching bases. Germline V gives CDR1 MNHEY, CDR2 SMNVEV (reference sequence). There are 17 residues in the CDR3. V lost 7 bases to trimming and J lost 1 base, with 22 bases between them. The CDR3 protein is CASITRRAGATNTEAFF. DNA for the CDR3: TGTGCCAGCATCACTCGGAGGGCAGGGGCGACGAACACTGAAGCTTTCTTT.

The rearrangement joins TRBV7-9 to TRBJ2-7; D remains unclear. The CDR3 loop spans 14 amino acids. The V end lost 5 bases, the J end lost 2 bases, and 13 bases lay between the germline ends. The germline gives CDR1 SEHNR, CDR2 FQNEAQ (reference sequence). CDR3 region: CASSPEASTYEQYF. Here the CDR3 DNA reads TGTGCCAGCAGCCCAGAGGCTTCGACCTACGAGCAGTACTTC.

The chain recombines TRBV6-5 with TRBJ1-1; tentative D call: TRBD1 (6 bases). This CDR3 is built from 15 residues. Trimming removed 5 bases at V and 4 bases at J, with 17 bases between. CDR1 and CDR2 (germline): MNHEY, SVGAGI. This CDR3 is CASSQGSRYSTEAFF. The CDR3 nucleotides are TGTGCCAGCAGTCAGGGGTCTCGCTACAGCACTGAAGCTTTCTTT.

The rearrangement joins TRBV4-2 to TRBJ2-3; TRBD2 agrees at 9 bases. Germline lookup yields CDR1 LGHNA and CDR2 YNFKEQ. The CDR3 covers 16 residues. V gave up 3 bases and J gave up 5 bases; unmatched junction bases: 9. The DNA for the CDR3 is TGTGCCAGCAGCCACGGTGGTGGTAGCGGGGGAGATACGCAGTATTTT. Amino acids: CASSHGGGSGGDTQYF.

This chain connects TRBV18 to TRBJ2-1; TRBD2 aligns across 8 bases. This CDR3 region has 15 residues. The germline gives CDR1 KGHSH, CDR2 LQKENI. Losses at the gene ends were 3 bases for V and 6 bases for J; bases not matched to a gene: 7. The CDR3: CASSPFTSGANEQFF. CDR3 in DNA: TGTGCCAGCTCACCTTTTACTAGCGGAGCCAATGAGCAGTTCTTC.

The CDR3 is CASSQDLASGNTIYF. CDR3 nucleotides: TGTGCCAGCAGCCAAGATCTGGCCAGTGGAAACACCATATATTTT. The rearrangement joins TRBV4-2 to TRBJ1-3; no clear D gene. Germline CDR1 and CDR2: LGHNA and YNFKEQ. The CDR3 extends over 15 amino acids. The V end was cut by 0 bases, the J end by 3 bases, with 9 bases between.